This TCR beta chain was captured by sequencing in a study of T cells in Graves' hyperthyroidism and ophthalmopathy. Broader study findings: Also found in blood were most expanded thyroid clonotypes above 0.001.

Remarks on this clonotype: Its specificity is unknown.

This CDR3 is 15 amino acids long. CDR1 and CDR2 from the germline V gene are SGHVS and FNYEAQ. The V end was cut by 5 bases, the J end by 4 bases, with 17 bases between. Individuals with ophthalmopathy presented a Clinical Activity Score of at least 3, a NOSPECS grade of at least 4 and a duration under 3 months. The source material, RNA transcripts, was used to amplify TCR beta CDR3 regions. A first-round RT-PCR of the TCR CDR3 used the HTBI primer set. One entry per CDR3 protein results from TCRdb running MiXCR on the multiplex PCR reads. Here the sample spans around 370,000 distinct CDR3 sequences, approximately 17% being singletons.

The sequenced material came from blood. This receptor was taken from a man in his late teens or twenties with Graves' ophthalmopathy. This sequence joins TRBV7-6 and TRBJ2-5, with D possibly matching TRBD2 (6 bases). This CDR3 reads CASSPGTSPPETQYF. The CDR3 DNA reads as TGTGCCAGCAGCCCGGGGACTTCTCCCCCAGAGACCCAGTACTTC.